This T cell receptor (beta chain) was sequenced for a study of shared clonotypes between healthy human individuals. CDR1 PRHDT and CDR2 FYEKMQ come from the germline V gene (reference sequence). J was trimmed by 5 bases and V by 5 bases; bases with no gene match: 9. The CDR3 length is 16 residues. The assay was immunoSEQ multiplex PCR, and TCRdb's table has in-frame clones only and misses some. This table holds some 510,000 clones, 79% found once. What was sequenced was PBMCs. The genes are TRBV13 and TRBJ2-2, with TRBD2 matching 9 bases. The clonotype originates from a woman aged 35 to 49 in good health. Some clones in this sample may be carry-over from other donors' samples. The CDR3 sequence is CASSPTGLAGTGELFF. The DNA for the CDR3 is TGTGCCAGCAGCCCCACGGGACTAGCAGGAACCGGGGAGCTGTTTTTT.